These 26 T cell receptor beta chains originate from one sample sequenced in a study of long-term antiretroviral therapy in people with HIV. Version v3.0 of the immunoSEQ assay was performed at survey level. Method: immunoSEQ multiplex PCR; TCRdb's copy keeps in-frame clones and lacks some. Here the sample spans 30,000 to 40,000 clones, 70% to 80% being singletons. The specimen comprised unsorted PBMCs, sampled 1.9 years after starting antiretroviral therapy. These receptors all stem from a young man with HIV.

The chain has TRBV10-3 and TRBJ2-7; TRBD1 matches at 7 bases. This CDR3 contains 13 residues. The V segment lost 3 bases and the J segment 5 bases; nucleotides outside the gene matches: 4. Germline V gene sequence: CDR1 ENHRY, CDR2 SYGVKD. This CDR3 reads CAISDSDRDEQYV. The CDR3 DNA is TGTGCCATCAGTGATTCAGACAGGGACGAGCAGTACGTC.

V gene TRBV28 combines with J gene TRBJ1-2; possibly TRBD1 for D (5 bases). The CDR3 spans 16 residues. V was shortened by 4 bases and J by 5 bases, with 20 bases between the two germline ends. Germline V lookup: CDR1 MDHEN, CDR2 SYDVKM. The CDR3 protein is CASSSPGGSQGYGYTF. CDR3 DNA: TGTGCCAGCAGTTCACCCGGGGGTTCCCAAGGGTATGGCTACACCTTC.

V and J are TRBV2 and TRBJ2-7, with TRBD1 identical over 12 bases. Germline V CDR1 and CDR2: SNHLY, FYNNEI. This CDR3 comprises 14 residues. Germline trimming cut 3 bases from V and 7 bases from J; bases unmatched to any gene: 4. The CDR3 region is CASSEGQGAREQYF. The CDR3 DNA sequence: TGTGCCAGCAGTGAGGGACAGGGGGCGCGGGAGCAGTACTTC.

This chain uses TRBV28 with TRBJ2-7; D gene uncertain. Germline lookup yields CDR1 MDHEN and CDR2 SYDVKM. Trimming pared 6 bases from V and 4 bases from J, leaving 13 bases between. CDR3 length: 13 amino acids. The CDR3, as DNA: TGTGCCAGCAGGGTTCCTACGAGTTACGAGCAGTACTTC. Protein sequence: CASRVPTSYEQYF.

This clone was recorded a few times. The sample has other DNA sequences that encode this CDR3 too. This CDR3 reads CASSFLNTGELFF. In nucleotides, the CDR3 is TGTGCCAGCAGCTTCCTTAACACCGGGGAGCTGTTTTTT. This chain connects TRBV7-2 to TRBJ2-2; D ambiguous. V lost 3 bases and J lost 2, with 4 bases in between. CDR1 and CDR2 (germline): SGHTA, FQGNSA. This CDR3 is 13 amino acids long.

The V and J genes are TRBV6-1 and TRBJ1-2; tentative D call: TRBD1 (5 bases). CDR1 and CDR2 from the germline V gene are MNHNS and SASEGT. V gave up 6 bases and J gave up 9 bases, with 23 bases separating them. CDR3 size: 15 residues. CDR3 residues: CASRDSLGTAASYTF. The CDR3 DNA reads TGTGCCAGCAGAGACTCACTCGGGACGGCGGCCAGCTACACCTTC.

The CDR3 DNA sequence: TGTGCCAGCAGCTTCAGCGTCGGACAGACCCGCACAGATACGCAGTATTTT. This sequence encodes CASSFSVGQTRTDTQYF. The rearrangement uses TRBV5-6 and TRBJ2-3; TRBD1 might be the D (6 bases). Between the trimmed V and J ends, which lost 2 bases and 1 base, there was a span of 17 bases. The germline V gene encodes CDR1 SGHDT and CDR2 YYEEEE. The CDR3 is 17 residues long. Full variable domain (missing parts from reference TRBV5-6 and TRBJ2-3): DAGVTQSPTHLIKTRGQQVTLRCSPKSGHDTVSWYQQALGQGPQFIFQYYEEEERQRGNFPDRFSGHQFPNYSSELNVNALLLGDSALYLCASSFSVGQTRTDTQYFGPGTRLTVL.

The chain joins TRBV5-1 to TRBJ2-2; D gene unclear. The CDR3 spans 16 residues. Looked up from germline, CDR1 is SGHRS and CDR2 is YFSETQ. V shed 0 bases and J shed 0 bases, with 9 bases lying between them. This CDR3 is CASSLAVDTNTGELFF. The CDR3 DNA is TGCGCCAGCAGCTTGGCAGTAGACACGAACACCGGGGAGCTGTTTTTT.

This rearrangement joins TRBV6-6 to TRBJ1-2; no clear D gene. Trimming removed 0 bases from V and 6 bases from J, with 11 bases in between. The CDR3 contains 14 residues. Germline V gene data show CDR1 as MNHNY and CDR2 as SVGAGI (reference sequence). CDR3 DNA sequence: TGTGCCAGCAGTTACTCCGTGAGCAGAGATGGCTACACCTTC. Translation gives CASSYSVSRDGYTF.

The chain joins TRBV5-1 to TRBJ2-3; 11 positions agree with TRBD2. The CDR3 sequence is 18 residues long. V was clipped by 2 bases and J by 2 bases; unmatched bases: 10. In germline, CDR1 is SGHRS, CDR2 YFSETQ. CDR3 amino acids: CASSFVLAGGPVTDTQYF. The CDR3 coding sequence is TGCGCCAGCAGCTTTGTCTTAGCGGGGGGGCCTGTCACAGATACGCAGTATTTT.

This chain's CDR3 is CASSFQGGEYGNTEAFF. CDR3 nucleotide sequence: TGTGCCAGCAGCTTTCAGGGTGGGGAATACGGGAACACTGAAGCTTTCTTT. The rearrangement joins TRBV11-2 to TRBJ1-1, with a possible D match to TRBD1 (5 bases). Germline CDR1 and CDR2: SGHAT and FQNNGV. This CDR3 contains 17 residues. V lost 3 bases, J lost 1 base, and 18 bases lay in between.

The chain recombines TRBV5-5 with TRBJ2-5; D is unclear. Germline CDR1 is SGHKS and CDR2 is YYEKEE (reference sequence). The CDR3 has 11 residues. The V end was cut by 4 bases, the J end by 5 bases, with 6 bases between. CDR3 DNA sequence: TGTGCCAGCAGCCCGGGTGAGACCCAGTACTTC. Translated, it gives CASSPGETQYF.

The chain couples TRBV4-1 to TRBJ2-1; 7 bases are a match to TRBD2. The CDR3 is 16 amino acids. In germline, CDR1 is MGHRA, CDR2 YSYEKL. With V trimmed by 2 bases and J by 8 bases, 12 bases remained unmatched. The CDR3 protein is CASSQSLVARGDEQFF. The CDR3 DNA reads TGCGCCAGCAGCCAATCACTGGTGGCCCGGGGGGATGAGCAGTTCTTC.

The V call is TRBV27, the J call TRBJ2-3; D perhaps matches TRBD2 (6 bases). The germline CDR1 and CDR2 sequences are MNHEY and SMNVEV (reference sequence). V dropped 3 bases and J dropped 5 bases, with 9 bases sitting between them. The length of the CDR3 is 13 residues. The DNA of the CDR3 is TGTGCCAGCAGTTTGTCGGGGGTAGATACGCAGTATTTT. Protein: CASSLSGVDTQYF.

This clone was detected only a few times. This chain links TRBV5-1 with TRBJ2-2; TRBD1 agrees at 9 bases. The CDR3 loop spans 15 amino acids. Germline CDR1 reads SGHRS; CDR2 reads YFSETQ. The V and J ends lost 4 bases and 4 bases, in that order; junction bases with no gene match: 5. The chain's CDR3 is CASSKEQGATGELFF. The CDR3 DNA is TGCGCCAGCAGCAAAGAACAGGGGGCCACCGGGGAGCTGTTTTTT.

This chain uses TRBV5-4 with TRBJ1-2, with D hard to call. The V gene's germline CDR1 is SGHNT and CDR2 YYREEE (reference sequence). Trimming stripped 1 base from V and 3 bases from J, with 10 bases between. The CDR3 length is 14 residues. As DNA, the CDR3 is TGTGCCAGCAGCTTGTTGAACGGTGACTATGGCTACACCTTC. It yields the protein CASSLLNGDYGYTF.

V and J are TRBV7-9 and TRBJ2-6; D ambiguous. CDR1 and CDR2 from the germline V gene are SEHNR and FQNEAQ (reference sequence). There are 16 residues in the CDR3. With 5 bases removed from V and 0 bases from J, the gap between germline ends came to 11 bases. In DNA form, the CDR3 reads TGTGCCAGCAGCCTAGGACGGAGCTCTGGGGCCAACGTCCTGACTTTC. Translation gives CASSLGRSSGANVLTF.

The CDR3: CAIQQNPGQLATQYF. Written as DNA, the CDR3 is TGTGCCATCCAACAAAACCCGGGACAATTGGCGACCCAGTACTTC. The V gene is TRBV10-3, the J gene TRBJ2-5, with D possibly TRBD1 on 6 matching bases. V lost 8 bases, J lost 7 bases, and 23 bases lay in between. Germline V lookup: CDR1 ENHRY, CDR2 SYGVKD. The length of the CDR3 is 15 residues.

The chain employs TRBV2 and TRBJ1-5; D gene ambiguous. Germline V gene lookup returns CDR1 SNHLY and CDR2 FYNNEI. This CDR3 comprises 12 residues. Trimming removed 4 bases at V and 2 bases at J, with 3 bases between. The CDR3 loop reads CASSGGNQPQHF. CDR3 sequence (DNA): TGTGCCAGCAGTGGGGGCAATCAGCCCCAGCATTTT.

This chain joins TRBV7-9 and TRBJ2-2, with 10 bases that match TRBD1. Germline CDR1 reads SEHNR; CDR2 reads FQNEAQ (reference sequence). CDR3 length: 13 residues. V lost 5 bases and J lost 13; bases outside the gene matches: 7. The CDR3 protein is CASSPPGQGRLFF. The CDR3 DNA sequence: TGTGCCAGCAGCCCGCCGGGACAGGGGAGGCTGTTTTTT.

The chain links TRBV18 to TRBJ1-3, with 9 bases matching TRBD1. This CDR3 is built from 18 residues. Trimming took 1 base from V and 0 from J; bases not matched to a gene: 7. Germline V gene sequence: CDR1 KGHSH, CDR2 LQKENI. Here the CDR3 reads CASSPRETGGFSGNTIYF. The CDR3, as DNA: TGTGCCAGCTCACCACGGGAGACAGGGGGGTTCTCTGGAAACACCATATATTTT.

The chain carries TRBV6-5 and TRBJ1-2; the match to TRBD1 covers 7 bases. Germline loops: CDR1 MNHEY, CDR2 SVGAGI. V dropped 6 bases and J dropped 3; count of bases not matched to a gene: 7. CDR3 length: 14 amino acids. CDR3: CASSPGQTYYGYTF. In DNA form, the CDR3 reads TGTGCCAGCAGCCCGGGACAGACTTACTATGGCTACACCTTC.

This clone appeared a few times. V usage is TRBV27 and J usage is TRBJ2-2; D call uncertain. The CDR3 loop spans 13 amino acids. The ends were cut back, 2 bases at V and 4 bases at J, with 5 bases in the middle. CDR1 is MNHEY, CDR2 SMNVEV, per germline (reference sequence). The CDR3 spells CASSLTFTGELFF. The CDR3 region has the DNA TGTGCCAGCAGTTTAACGTTCACCGGGGAGCTGTTTTTT.

This clone was recorded only once. The V and J genes are TRBV6-1 and TRBJ1-1; tentative D call: TRBD1 (5 bases). The V and J ends lost 0 bases and 0 bases respectively, with 8 bases between them. The germline V gene encodes CDR1 MNHNS and CDR2 SASEGT. This CDR3 region has 15 residues. The CDR3 protein is CASSEAPGMNTEAFF. CDR3 nucleotides: TGTGCCAGCAGTGAAGCTCCAGGGATGAACACTGAAGCTTTCTTT.

The gene calls are TRBV2 and TRBJ1-1; a weak D match, TRBD1 (6 bases). The CDR3 covers 13 residues. Per germline, CDR1 SNHLY and CDR2 FYNNEI. Between the trimmed V and J ends, which lost 6 bases and 1 base, there was a span of 9 bases. The CDR3 DNA is TGTGCCAGCAGCCGGGACACGAACACTGAAGCTTTCTTT. Translating gives CASSRDTNTEAFF.

J is TRBJ2-7 and V is TRBV7-8; TRBD2 matches at 7 bases. CDR3 length: 15 residues. Germline assignment: CDR1 SGHVS and CDR2 FQNEAQ. With 5 bases clipped from V and 7 bases from J, the junction kept 14 bases outside the gene matches. The CDR3 loop is CASSPGPNWGGEQYF. The CDR3 nucleotides are TGTGCCAGCAGCCCCGGACCCAACTGGGGAGGGGAGCAGTACTTC.